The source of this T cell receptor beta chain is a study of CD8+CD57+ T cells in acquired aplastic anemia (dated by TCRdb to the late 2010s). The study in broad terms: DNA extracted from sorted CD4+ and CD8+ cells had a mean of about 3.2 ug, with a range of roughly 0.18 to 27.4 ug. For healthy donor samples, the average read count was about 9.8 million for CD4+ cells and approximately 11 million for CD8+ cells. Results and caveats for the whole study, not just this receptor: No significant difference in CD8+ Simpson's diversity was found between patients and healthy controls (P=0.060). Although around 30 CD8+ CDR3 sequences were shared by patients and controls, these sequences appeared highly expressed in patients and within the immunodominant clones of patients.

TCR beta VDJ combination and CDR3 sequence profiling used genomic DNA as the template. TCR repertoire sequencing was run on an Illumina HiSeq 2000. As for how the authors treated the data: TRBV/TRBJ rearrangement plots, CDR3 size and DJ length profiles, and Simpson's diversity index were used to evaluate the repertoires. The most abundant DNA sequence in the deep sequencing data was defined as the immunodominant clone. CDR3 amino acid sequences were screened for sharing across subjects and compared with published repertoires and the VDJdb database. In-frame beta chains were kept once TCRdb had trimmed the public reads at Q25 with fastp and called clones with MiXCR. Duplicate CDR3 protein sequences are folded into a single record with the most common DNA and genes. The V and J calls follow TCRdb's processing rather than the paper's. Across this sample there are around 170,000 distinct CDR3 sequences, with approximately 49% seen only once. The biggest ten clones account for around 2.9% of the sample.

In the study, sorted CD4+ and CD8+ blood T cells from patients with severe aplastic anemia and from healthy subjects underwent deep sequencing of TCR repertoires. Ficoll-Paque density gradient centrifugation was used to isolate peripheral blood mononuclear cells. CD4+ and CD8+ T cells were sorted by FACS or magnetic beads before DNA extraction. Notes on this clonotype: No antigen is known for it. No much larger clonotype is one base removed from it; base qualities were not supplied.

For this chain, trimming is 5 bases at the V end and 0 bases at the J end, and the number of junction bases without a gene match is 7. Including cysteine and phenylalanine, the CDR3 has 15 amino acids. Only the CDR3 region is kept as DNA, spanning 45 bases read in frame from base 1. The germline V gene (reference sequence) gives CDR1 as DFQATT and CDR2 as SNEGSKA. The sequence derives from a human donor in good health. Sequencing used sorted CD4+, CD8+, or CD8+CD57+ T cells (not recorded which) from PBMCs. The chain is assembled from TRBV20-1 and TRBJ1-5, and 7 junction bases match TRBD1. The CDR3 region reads CSAAKGAYSNQPQHF. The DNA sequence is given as TGCAGTGCTGCCAAGGGGGCATATAGCAATCAGCCCCAGCATTTT.